This T cell receptor beta chain was recorded in a study of cytomegalovirus exposure and HLA in healthy donors. Study summary: Approximately 190 million T cells yielded approximately 110 million unique TCR beta sequences in earlier analysis.

60 Vbeta and 13 Jbeta primers were used in PCR. Assay: immunoSEQ multiplex PCR; the TCRdb copy retains only in-frame clones and omits some. The sample contains approximately 190,000 clones, over 75% of which appear only once. Points from the study as a whole: Later, an analysis found that common viral pathogens appeared to be linked with several of the most significant clusters.

A remark on this clone: Its matching antigen is unknown.

The ends were cut back, 2 bases at V and 5 bases at J, with 7 bases in the middle. This CDR3 contains 13 residues. CDR1 is KGHSH and CDR2 is LQKENI in the germline V gene. The sequence derives from a man over 45 in good health and CMV-seronegative. The chain uses TRBV18 and TRBJ1-5, with D perhaps matching TRBD1 (5 bases). The sequenced material came from PBMCs. The CDR3 is CASSPGAYQPQHF. CDR3 coding DNA: TGTGCCAGCTCACCAGGGGCGTATCAGCCCCAGCATTTT.